Each of the 5 T cell receptor beta chains below was sequenced from the same sample in a study of blood T cell repertoires in COVID-19. Profiling relied on immunoSEQ multiplex PCR, and the TCRdb table lists in-frame clones only, not all of them. The sample holds 200,000 to 300,000 clones, 80% to 90% seen once. The sequencing input was peripheral blood. The receptors come from a man in his sixties with acute or convalescent COVID-19.

The gene calls are TRBV5-4 and TRBJ1-3; the D is unclear. The CDR3 is 15 amino acids. CDR1 SGHNT and CDR2 YYREEE come from the germline V gene (reference sequence). V was pared by 4 bases and J by 4 bases, with 15 bases between. This CDR3 is CASSPDGPGGNTIYF. CDR3 bases: TGTGCCAGCAGCCCGGATGGCCCAGGAGGAAACACCATATATTTT. Together with reference TRBV5-4 and TRBJ1-3, the CDR3 gives the full variable domain: ETGVTQSPTHLIKTRGQQVTLRCSSQSGHNTVSWYQQALGQGPQFIFQYYREEENGRGNFPPRFSGLQFPNYSSELNVNALELDDSALYLCASSPDGPGGNTIYFGEGSWLTVV.

In this sample, this clone turned up once. The chain recombines TRBV7-2 with TRBJ1-1, with TRBD1 matching 7 bases. V lost 3 bases, J lost 9 bases, and 7 bases stayed unmatched. The CDR3 totals 13 residues. CDR1 and CDR2 from the germline V gene are SGHTA and FQGNSA. The CDR3 DNA sequence: TGTGCCAGCAGCTTTCGGGACAGCCAAAAAGCTTTCTTT. Translating gives CASSFRDSQKAFF.

The chain couples TRBV7-6 to TRBJ1-2; unclear D gene. The ends were cut back, 2 bases at V and 6 bases at J, with 16 bases in the middle. The CDR3 is 15 amino acids. CDR1 is SGHVS, CDR2 FNYEAQ, per germline. This CDR3 reads CASSLLRSGENGYTF. As DNA, the CDR3 is TGTGCCAGCAGCTTATTAAGGTCCGGGGAGAATGGCTACACCTTC.

The chain joins TRBV24-1 to TRBJ2-3; 10 bases map to TRBD1. CDR1 is KGHDR and CDR2 is SFDVKD in the germline V gene. The CDR3 has 17 residues. Trimming removed 5 bases from V and 4 bases from J; junction bases left unmatched: 11. The CDR3 sequence is CATSGFPGTGASDTQYF. CDR3 nucleotides: TGTGCCACCAGTGGCTTCCCCGGGACAGGGGCGTCAGATACGCAGTATTTT.

The chain carries TRBV1 and TRBJ2-7; TRBD1 reflects the table's D call only, with no check against the DNA. TRBV1 is recorded as a pseudogene. This CDR3 spans 18 amino acids. CDR3 sequence: CTSSQDRATGGVSYEQYF. The CDR3 DNA reads as TGCACCAGCAGCCAAGATAGGGCAACAGGGGGGGTCTCCTACGAGCAGTACTTC.